The source of this T cell receptor beta chain is a study of beta chain features in type 1 diabetes. Looking at the study overall: Regarding age, gender and cell yields, patients proved similar to healthy donors.

cDNA synthesis used the whole RNA isolate, giving expressed TCRB sequences. The table came from immunoSEQ multiplex PCR; TCRdb's copy has only in-frame clones and leaves some out. This table holds around 300,000 clones, roughly 15% found once. Study-wide results and limits: Shorter TCRB CDR3s, moderately but significantly so, marked every one of the four CD4+ subsets in Type 1 diabetes patients.

One heparinised blood draw averaging about 120 mL was given by each donor. Stem cell-like memory, regulatory, central memory and naive CD4+ cells were sorted via CD45RO/CCR7/CD25/CD127/CD95/CD27. About this clone: Its antigen is as yet unknown.

The sequenced sample consisted of naive CD4+ T cells from blood. The receptor's source is a man between 18 and 35 years old with type 1 diabetes.

The CDR3 here is CASSAARRGPRTDTQYF. CDR3 DNA: TGTGCCAGCAGCGCCGCACGGAGGGGACCGCGCACAGATACGCAGTATTTT. The chain joins TRBV21-1 to TRBJ2-3; the D segment call TRBD2 is taken from the table without a DNA check. TRBV21-1 is a recognized pseudogene. The CDR3 sequence is 17 residues long.